The clone carrying this T cell receptor beta chain was found once. The antigen is not known. Authors' processing steps: The study built a papillary thyroid cancer distant-metastasis classifier from CDR3 differences across clinicopathological groups. TCRdb ran MiXCR on the PCR reads. In this record, the V and J calls reflect TCRdb's handling and not the investigators' own analysis. The table shows 30,000 to 40,000 clones, with approximately 31% occurring only once. The data are from a study of metastatic and nonmetastatic thyroid tumors. Overall study: Repertoires from malignant and benign thyroid patients were compared across blood and tumor or nodule tissue. Study findings and constraints: Versus benign nodules, malignant thyroid tumors reportedly had significantly higher TCR beta diversity, in blood and tumor.

All patients reached thyroid surgery having received no treatment beforehand. Sequencing was carried out using tumor tissue. This receptor was obtained from a female donor with papillary thyroid cancer or a benign thyroid nodule (not recorded which). Some clones in this sample may be carry-over from other donors' samples.

The DNA for the CDR3 is TGTGCCAGCAGCACCAGGGAGACGAGCACAGATACGCAGTATTTT. The encoded protein is CASSTRETSTDTQYF. V is TRBV3-1 and J is TRBJ2-3; TRBD1 or TRBD2 may be the D gene (5 bases each). In germline, CDR1 is LGHDT, CDR2 YNNKEL (reference sequence). This CDR3 contains 15 residues. The V end was cut by 5 bases, the J end by 0 bases, with 12 bases between.